The 3 T cell receptor beta chains below were found in one sample sequenced in a study of blood T cell repertoires in COVID-19. The method was immunoSEQ multiplex PCR; TCRdb's version includes in-frame clones alone and lacks a portion of them. The sample yields 25,000 to 35,000 clones, almost 85% seen once. Sequenced input: peripheral blood. The receptors derive from a man in his 60s with active COVID-19.

V gene TRBV11-1 combines with J gene TRBJ2-1; D might be TRBD1 (6 bases). Trimming shortened V by 5 bases and J by 8 bases, and 16 bases separated the two germline ends. Looked up from germline, CDR1 is SGHAT and CDR2 is FQDESV (reference sequence). The CDR3 length is 14 residues. Written as DNA, the CDR3 is TGTGCCAGCAGCCACAAACATGGACAGCATGAGCAGTTCTTC. Protein product: CASSHKHGQHEQFF.

The chain couples TRBV2 to TRBJ2-2; D might be TRBD1 (6 bases). CDR3 size: 14 residues. Germline V lookup: CDR1 SNHLY, CDR2 FYNNEI. Trimming cost V 6 bases and J 6 bases, with 14 bases left between them. The CDR3 sequence is CASSTTGFAGELFF. The CDR3 coding sequence is TGTGCCAGCAGCACAACAGGGTTTGCCGGGGAGCTGTTTTTT.

The rearrangement links TRBV5-4 to TRBJ1-4; TRBD1 aligns across 7 bases. Trimming took 4 bases from V and 0 from J; bases not matched to a gene: 6. Germline V lookup: CDR1 SGHNT, CDR2 YYREEE (reference sequence). The CDR3 covers 16 residues. CDR3 nucleotide sequence: TGTGCCAGCAGCACTAGGACAGGAGCAACTAATGAAAAACTGTTTTTT. Amino acids: CASSTRTGATNEKLFF.